The present entry profiles one T cell receptor (beta chain) with its context. Its target is not known. This record belongs to a study of cytomegalovirus exposure and HLA in healthy donors. PCR was performed using 60 Vbeta and 13 Jbeta primers. Generated by immunoSEQ multiplex PCR, the TCRdb table keeps only in-frame clones and is missing some. This sample carries about 190,000 clones, roughly 77% of them seen once, and the ten largest clones take about 4.6%. Each donor was healthy, and each was a bone marrow donor. Study outcomes and limitations: The study labeled 150 to 200 TCR beta chains cytomegalovirus-associated. Indistinguishability led to the exclusion of some V segments, TRBV6-2 and TRBV6-3 included.

This CDR3 is built from 14 residues. Unmatched junction bases numbered 3, after V lost 3 bases and J lost 4 bases. Looked up from germline, CDR1 is MGHRA and CDR2 is YSYEKL. The sequencing sample was made of PBMCs. V usage is TRBV4-1 and J usage is TRBJ2-7, with 10 bases identical to TRBD1. The receptor was derived from a man aged 25 to 40 in good health and CMV-seropositive. The CDR3 here is CASSQEDRGYEQYF. The CDR3 DNA follows: TGCGCCAGCAGCCAGGAGGACAGGGGGTACGAGCAGTACTTC.